The sequence of this T cell receptor beta chain was determined in a study of blood T cell repertoires in COVID-19. Study summary: From the United States, Italy and Spain came samples of acute and convalescent COVID-19. Nucleic acid was either cDNA or gDNA, and it came from T cells, B-cell-depleted T cells, or PBMCs.

With 0 bases clipped from V and 7 bases from J, the junction kept 5 bases outside the gene matches. The V gene's germline CDR1 is LGHNA and CDR2 YNFKEQ. The CDR3 length is 16 residues. How the authors handled the data: Quantification of nucleated cells was approximated via reference gene primer amplification. The table came from immunoSEQ multiplex PCR; TCRdb's copy has only in-frame clones and leaves some out. From that table come the V and J calls and clone size; the DNA was used to work out D and trimming. This sample has 200,000 to 300,000 clones, with about 87% found just once. The specimen sequenced was peripheral blood. This chain joins TRBV4-2 and TRBJ1-6, with 8 bases identical to TRBD1. The origin of this receptor is a man between 60 and 70 years old who had recovered from COVID-19. This CDR3 reads CASSQERGQANSPLHF. The CDR3, as DNA: TGTGCCAGCAGCCAAGAGCGGGGACAGGCCAATTCACCCCTCCACTTT.